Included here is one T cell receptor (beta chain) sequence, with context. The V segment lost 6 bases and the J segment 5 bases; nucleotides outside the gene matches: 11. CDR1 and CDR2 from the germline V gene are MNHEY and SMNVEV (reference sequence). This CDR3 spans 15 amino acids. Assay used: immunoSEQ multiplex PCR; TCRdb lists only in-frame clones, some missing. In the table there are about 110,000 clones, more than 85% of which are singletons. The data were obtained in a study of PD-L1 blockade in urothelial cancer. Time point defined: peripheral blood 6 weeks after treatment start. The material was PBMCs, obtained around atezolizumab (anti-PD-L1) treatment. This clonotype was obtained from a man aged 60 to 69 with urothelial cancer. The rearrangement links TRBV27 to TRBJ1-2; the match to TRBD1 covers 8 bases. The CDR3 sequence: CASSQGQGGSYGYTF. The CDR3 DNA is TGTGCCAGCAGCCAAGGACAGGGAGGGTCGTATGGCTACACCTTC.